The 15 T cell receptor beta chains below come from one sample, sequenced in a study of T cell repertoires in cytomegalovirus infection. Antigens for these TCRs are unknown. Via MiXCR, TCRdb re-called the reads, giving one row per CDR3 protein. Among a few hundred thousand distinct CDR3 sequences listed, under 55% were seen once. Sequenced material: cultured PBMCs, taken from culture after CMV antigen stimulation. Receptor source: a human donor in good health (CMV status not recorded). Some clones in this sample may be carry-over from other donors' samples.

In its sample, this clonotype was seen a few times. The chain recombines TRBV12-3 or TRBV12-4 with TRBJ2-5; 10 bases map to TRBD2. The V and J ends lost 6 bases and 1 base, in that order; junction bases with no gene match: 8. The CDR3 loop spans 16 amino acids. CDR3 loop: CASSNRVAGGQETQYF. CDR3 DNA: TGTGCCAGCAGCAATAGGGTAGCGGGGGGCCAAGAGACCCAGTACTTC.

The chain couples TRBV30 to TRBJ2-3; 9 nucleotides line up with TRBD1. Germline lookup yields CDR1 GTSNPN and CDR2 SVGIG (reference sequence). The CDR3 loop spans 11 amino acids. V was pared by 5 bases and J by 6 bases, with 0 bases of the junction left unmatched. Here the CDR3 DNA reads TGTGCCTGGGGGACAGGGGATACGCAGTATTTT. Its translation is CAWGTGDTQYF.

This clonotype was observed a few times. J is TRBJ1-1 and V is TRBV11-2; perhaps TRBD1 as D (6 bases). The CDR3 contains 17 residues. Germline loops: CDR1 SGHAT, CDR2 FQNNGV. Trimming removed 4 bases at V and 1 base at J, with 19 bases between. The CDR3 loop reads CASSWRGGLGGNTEAFF. CDR3 sequence (DNA): TGTGCCAGCAGCTGGAGGGGGGGACTCGGTGGGAACACTGAAGCTTTCTTT.

This clonotype showed up just a few times. V usage is TRBV7-2 and J usage is TRBJ2-3; 8 positions agree with TRBD2. Germline V gene sequence: CDR1 SGHTA, CDR2 FQGNSA. This CDR3 is 15 amino acids long. Losses at the gene ends were 2 bases for V and 5 bases for J; bases not matched to a gene: 6. The CDR3 DNA follows: TGTGCCAGCAGCTTAAGGCGGGGGGCGTTAGATACGCAGTATTTT. As protein: CASSLRRGALDTQYF.

The chain combines TRBV4-3 with TRBJ2-1; the D call may be TRBD1 or TRBD2 (6 bases each). Germline V gene data show CDR1 as LGHNA and CDR2 as YSLEER. This CDR3 contains 18 residues. V gave up 0 bases and J gave up 0 bases, with 15 bases separating them. The CDR3 here is CASSQDLWGARSYNEQFF. The CDR3 nucleotides are TGCGCCAGCAGCCAAGACCTCTGGGGGGCCCGCTCCTACAATGAGCAGTTCTTC.

The chain couples TRBV28 to TRBJ1-5, with 9 bases aligning to TRBD1. Germline loops: CDR1 MDHEN, CDR2 SYDVKM. There are 14 residues in the CDR3. V lost 6 bases to trimming and J lost 4 bases; unmatched junction nucleotides: 4. CDR3 in amino acids: CASRPDRGNQPQHF. DNA of the CDR3: TGTGCCAGCAGGCCGGACAGGGGAAATCAGCCCCAGCATTTT.

The chain uses TRBV7-8 and TRBJ1-1, with a weak D call TRBD1 (6 bases). The CDR3 spans 15 residues. Germline CDR1 is SGHVS and CDR2 is FQNEAQ. V was cut by 4 bases and J by 1 base, with 13 bases left in between. In DNA, the CDR3 is TGTGCCAGCAGCTGGGGGGCCCTTGGGAACACTGAAGCTTTCTTT. As protein: CASSWGALGNTEAFF.

This clonotype has only one observation. The V gene is TRBV28, the J gene TRBJ2-3; no reliable D call. V was cut by 6 bases and J by 6 bases, with 22 bases left in between. This CDR3 is 16 amino acids long. The germline V gene encodes CDR1 MDHEN and CDR2 SYDVKM. CDR3 residues: CASSHGGSWSLDTQYF. The CDR3 DNA reads as TGTGCCAGCAGCCACGGTGGTAGCTGGAGCTTGGATACGCAGTATTTT. The full variable domain, in which reference TRBV28 and TRBJ2-3 provide the parts outside the CDR3, is DVKVTQSSRYLVKRTGEKVFLECVQDMDHENMFWYRQDPGLGLRLIYFSYDVKMKEKGDIPEGYSVSREKKERFSLILESASTNQTSMYLCASSHGGSWSLDTQYFGPGTRLTVL.

This clonotype was detected only a few times. J is TRBJ1-2 and V is TRBV6-1; D is possibly TRBD1 (5 bases). Germline loops: CDR1 MNHNS, CDR2 SASEGT. Trimming cost V 0 bases and J 0 bases, with 11 bases left between them. There are 16 residues in the CDR3. CDR3 amino acids: CASSEAKLTANYGYTF. In nucleotides, the CDR3 is TGTGCCAGCAGTGAAGCGAAATTGACAGCTAACTATGGCTACACCTTC.

The chain employs TRBV5-1 and TRBJ2-2; TRBD2 is a possible D gene (8 bases). Germline assignment: CDR1 SGHRS and CDR2 YFSETQ. V gave up 4 bases and J gave up 13 bases, with 20 bases separating them. This CDR3 region has 14 residues. This CDR3 reads CASSPREGAKVLFF. The CDR3 DNA reads TGCGCCAGCAGCCCCCGGGAGGGGGCTAAGGTGCTGTTTTTT.

In this sample, this clonotype turned up a few times. The rearrangement links TRBV7-8 to TRBJ2-5; 9 bases are a match to TRBD2. The CDR3 spans 14 residues. The germline gives CDR1 SGHVS, CDR2 FQNEAQ. Germline trimming cut 10 bases from V and 2 bases from J; bases unmatched to any gene: 8. The CDR3 here is CATAGAGGQETQYF. Written as DNA, the CDR3 is TGTGCCACCGCGGGAGCGGGAGGACAAGAGACCCAGTACTTC. The full variable domain, completed using reference TRBV7-8 and TRBJ2-5, is GAGVSQSPRYKVAKRGQDVALRCDPISGHVSLFWYQQALGQGPEFLTYFQNEAQLDKSGLPSDRFFAERPEGSVSTLKIQRTQQEDSAVYLCATAGAGGQETQYFGPGTRLLVL.

The J gene is TRBJ2-1, the V gene TRBV20-1; 8 bases line up with TRBD1. The germline gives CDR1 DFQATT, CDR2 SNEGSKA (reference sequence). Trimming took 2 bases from V and 5 from J; bases not matched to a gene: 8. CDR3 length equals 15 residues. The CDR3 here is CSARFPRQGNNEQFF. The CDR3 nucleotides are TGCAGTGCTAGATTCCCGAGACAGGGGAACAATGAGCAGTTCTTC.

This chain joins TRBV7-2 and TRBJ2-1; D may correspond to TRBD1 or TRBD2 (5 bases each). This CDR3 comprises 16 residues. The germline CDR1 and CDR2 sequences are SGHTA and FQGNSA. Trimming took off 5 bases at V and 0 bases at J, with 14 bases between the two ends. CDR3 sequence: CASSTGRLSSYNEQFF. CDR3 coding DNA: TGTGCCAGCAGCACGGGGCGCCTTAGCTCCTACAATGAGCAGTTCTTC.

This clonotype was picked up a small number of times. The chain joins TRBV27 to TRBJ1-2; TRBD1 matches 7 bases. V lost 4 bases to trimming and J lost 5 bases; unmatched junction nucleotides: 22. The CDR3 contains 19 residues. In germline, CDR1 is MNHEY, CDR2 SMNVEV (reference sequence). The CDR3 region is CASSSLYGDRYRGEYGYTF. The CDR3 nucleotides read TGTGCCAGCAGTTCGCTCTACGGGGACCGTTACAGGGGAGAATATGGCTACACCTTC.

This chain connects TRBV7-2 to TRBJ2-7; D not resolved. V was trimmed by 1 base and J by 4 bases, leaving 11 bases between them. The CDR3 is 14 residues long. Germline V gene lookup returns CDR1 SGHTA and CDR2 FQGNSA. CDR3 sequence: CASSLVGNDYEQYF. CDR3 in DNA: TGTGCCAGCAGCTTAGTTGGGAATGATTACGAGCAGTACTTC.